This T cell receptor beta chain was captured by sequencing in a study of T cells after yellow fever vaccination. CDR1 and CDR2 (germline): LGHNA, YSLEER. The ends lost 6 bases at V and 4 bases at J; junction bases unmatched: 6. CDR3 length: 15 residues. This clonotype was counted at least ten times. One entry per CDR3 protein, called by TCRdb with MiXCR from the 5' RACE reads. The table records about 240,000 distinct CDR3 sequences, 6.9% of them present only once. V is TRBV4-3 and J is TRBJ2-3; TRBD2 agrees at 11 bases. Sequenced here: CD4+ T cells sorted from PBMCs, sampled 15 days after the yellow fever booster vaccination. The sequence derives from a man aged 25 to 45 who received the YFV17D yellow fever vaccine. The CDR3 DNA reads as TGCGCCAGCAGACACACTAGCGGGAGATCAGATACGCAGTATTTT. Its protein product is CASRHTSGRSDTQYF.